This entry lists 9 T cell receptor beta chains sequenced from one sample in a study of T cells in localized non-small cell lung cancer. Libraries were prepared by immunoSEQ multiplex PCR; TCRdb keeps only in-frame clonotypes and omits some of them. Counted here are roughly 1,500 clones, around two fifths occurring once; the ten biggest clones make up around 25%. The sequencing here drew on lung tumor tissue, taken before any cancer treatment. All receptors come from a woman aged 40-69 years with stage II squamous cell lung carcinoma.

The chain links TRBV6-8 to TRBJ2-2; D ambiguous. Between the trimmed V and J ends, which lost 4 bases and 6 bases, there was a span of 9 bases. The CDR3 has 13 residues. From germline, CDR1 is MNHGY and CDR2 SAAAGT. CDR3 in DNA: TGTGCCAGCAGTTTAATAGGACCCGGGGAGCTGTTTTTT. Protein product: CASSLIGPGELFF.

J is TRBJ1-4 and V is TRBV18; TRBD1 matches 8 bases. J lost 0 bases, V lost 6 bases, and 9 bases had no gene match. Germline CDR1 KGHSH, CDR2 LQKENI. The CDR3 length is 17 residues. This CDR3 reads CASSLEGTGTTNEKLFF. The CDR3 DNA sequence: TGTGCCAGCTCGCTTGAGGGGACAGGTACAACTAATGAAAAACTGTTTTTT.

This clone was seen only a few times. The rearrangement uses TRBV18 and TRBJ1-4, with 7 bases that match TRBD1. Germline assignment: CDR1 KGHSH and CDR2 LQKENI. Unmatched junction bases numbered 5, after V lost 2 bases and J lost 14 bases. This CDR3 has 12 amino acids. The chain's CDR3 is CASSPSGTVLFF. In DNA, the CDR3 is TGTGCCAGCTCACCATCCGGGACAGTGCTGTTTTTT.

The rearrangement links TRBV2 to TRBJ1-1, with 8 bases fitting TRBD1. The CDR3 totals 13 residues. CDR1 and CDR2 from the germline V gene are SNHLY and FYNNEI. J lost 1 base, V lost 7 bases, and 2 bases had no gene match. CDR3 coding DNA: TGTGCCAGCAAGGGACAGGAGAACACTGAAGCTTTCTTT. Its protein is CASKGQENTEAFF.

CDR3 coding DNA: TGTGCCACCCTTGACAGGGGGGTTGCAGATACGCAGTATTTT. The encoded protein is CATLDRGVADTQYF. The rearrangement uses TRBV15 and TRBJ2-3; TRBD1 matches 9 bases. The CDR3 is 14 amino acids. Losses at the gene ends were 8 bases for V and 4 bases for J; bases not matched to a gene: 7. Per the germline V gene, CDR1 is LNHNV and CDR2 is YYDKDF (reference sequence).

The chain employs TRBV6-8 and TRBJ2-5; TRBD1 matches at 8 bases. Germline V lookup: CDR1 MNHGY, CDR2 SAAAGT. The CDR3 covers 17 residues. V lost 5 bases, J lost 4 bases, and 15 bases stayed unmatched. The CDR3 DNA reads TGTGCCAGCAGTCCATCCCCGTGGACAGGGCTAGCAGAGACCCAGTACTTC. This encodes CASSPSPWTGLAETQYF.

There are a few counts of this clone. J is TRBJ2-1 and V is TRBV9; no firm D call. V gave up 4 bases and J gave up 5 bases, with 10 bases separating them. The CDR3 runs 13 residues. Per the germline V gene, CDR1 is SGDLS and CDR2 is YYNGEE. CDR3 nucleotide sequence: TGTGCCAGCAGCACCTTCACCGACAATGAGCAGTTCTTC. Translated: CASSTFTDNEQFF.

Here the CDR3 reads CASSFAGASYEQYF. The DNA of the CDR3 is TGTGCCAGCAGCTTCGCGGGAGCCTCCTACGAGCAGTACTTC. The V and J genes are TRBV11-3 and TRBJ2-7; TRBD2 matches at 7 bases. With 3 bases clipped from V and 0 bases from J, the junction kept 2 bases outside the gene matches. The germline CDR1 and CDR2 sequences are SGHNT and YENEEA. This CDR3 has 14 residues.

This chain joins TRBV9 and TRBJ1-2; maybe TRBD1 (5 bases). The V end was cut by 5 bases, the J end by 8 bases, with 16 bases between. This CDR3 has 13 residues. In germline, CDR1 is SGDLS, CDR2 YYNGEE. The CDR3 sequence: CASSLGGESGYTF. CDR3 sequence (DNA): TGTGCCAGCAGTTTAGGAGGGGAGTCCGGCTACACCTTC.